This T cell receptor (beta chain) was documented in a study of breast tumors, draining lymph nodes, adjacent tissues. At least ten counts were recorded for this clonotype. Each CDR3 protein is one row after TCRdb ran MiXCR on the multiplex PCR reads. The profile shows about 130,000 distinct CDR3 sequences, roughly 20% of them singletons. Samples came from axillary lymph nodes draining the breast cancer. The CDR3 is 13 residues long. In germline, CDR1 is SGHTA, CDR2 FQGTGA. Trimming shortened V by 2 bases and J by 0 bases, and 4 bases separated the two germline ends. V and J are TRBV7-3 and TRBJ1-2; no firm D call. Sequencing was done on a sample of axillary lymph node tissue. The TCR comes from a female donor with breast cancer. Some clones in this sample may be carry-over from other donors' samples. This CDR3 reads CASSLDPNYGYTF. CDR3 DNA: TGTGCCAGCAGCTTAGACCCTAACTATGGCTACACCTTC.